The 15 T cell receptor beta chains reported below all come from one sample, sequenced in a study of shared clonotypes between healthy human individuals. Some clones are missing from TCRdb's copy, which holds only in-frame ones; the method was immunoSEQ multiplex PCR. Here the sample spans about 2.4 million clones, under 95% being singletons. Sequencing was done on a sample of naive CD4+ T cells from PBMCs. The subset is: CD45RA+ positively selected. These receptors originate from a man aged 18 to 30 in good health. Some clones in this sample may be carry-over from other donors' samples.

This clone was seen once. The chain recombines TRBV28 with TRBJ1-2; TRBD1 is a possible D gene (5 bases). CDR3 length: 20 amino acids. In germline, CDR1 is MDHEN, CDR2 SYDVKM. V was trimmed by 7 bases and J by 3 bases, leaving 33 bases between them. CDR3 bases: TGTGCCAGCACAGCTTTGGGGAGTTCGGCCAGCCAAGGGGAGGACTATGGCTACACCTTC. It translates to CASTALGSSASQGEDYGYTF.

V gene TRBV5-1 combines with J gene TRBJ2-7; 12 positions match TRBD2. This CDR3 is built from 15 residues. The V and J ends lost 4 bases and 2 bases, in that order; junction bases with no gene match: 4. Per the germline V gene, CDR1 is SGHRS and CDR2 is YFSETQ. CDR3 sequence reads: CASSASSGRAYEQYF. In DNA, the CDR3 is TGCGCCAGCAGCGCATCTAGCGGGAGGGCCTACGAGCAGTACTTC.

This chain links TRBV18 with TRBJ1-1, with D maybe TRBD1 (5 bases). Trimming removed 1 base at V and 0 bases at J, with 18 bases between. CDR1 is KGHSH, CDR2 LQKENI, per germline. The CDR3 sequence is 18 residues long. The DNA for the CDR3 is TGTGCCAGCTCACCACGGGGAGGTGGGGGGTCTATGAACACTGAAGCTTTCTTT. Residues: CASSPRGGGGSMNTEAFF.

This chain joins TRBV7-2 and TRBJ2-5, with TRBD2 matching over 7 bases. V dropped 7 bases and J dropped 5; count of bases not matched to a gene: 10. The CDR3 sequence is 14 residues long. Germline values: CDR1 SGHTA, CDR2 FQGNSA. The CDR3 nucleotides are TGTGCCAGCACCCCTGGGGGGGAAGTGGAGACCCAGTACTTC. Its translation is CASTPGGEVETQYF.

As regards this clone: No DNA is shown, since the ends of the CDR3 on it are uncertain; the CDR3 is the one TCRdb lists. This chain links TRBV11-2 with TRBJ1-2. The CDR3 spans 14 residues, counting both ends. CDR1 is SGHAT and CDR2 is FQNNGV in the germline V gene. The CDR3 loop reads CASSFGEGNYGYTF.

V and J are TRBV13 and TRBJ2-7, with a weak D call TRBD1 (6 bases). The V gene's germline CDR1 is PRHDT and CDR2 FYEKMQ (reference sequence). The CDR3 runs to 15 residues. The V gene lost 4 bases and the J gene lost 3 bases, with 16 bases spanning the gap. CDR3: CASSSLDSQDYEQYF. The CDR3 DNA reads as TGTGCCAGCAGCTCCTTGGACAGTCAGGACTACGAGCAGTACTTC.

The chain employs TRBV9 and TRBJ2-2; D is unresolved. The V gene lost 0 bases and the J gene lost 4 bases, with 7 bases spanning the gap. Looked up from germline, CDR1 is SGDLS and CDR2 is YYNGEE. The CDR3 runs to 14 residues. The CDR3 sequence: CASSVAFSTGELFF. The CDR3 DNA sequence: TGTGCCAGCAGCGTAGCCTTTTCCACCGGGGAGCTGTTTTTT.

V usage is TRBV7-6 and J usage is TRBJ1-4; D perhaps matches TRBD1 (6 bases). The CDR3 runs 13 residues. The V end lost 1 base, the J end lost 11 bases, and 11 bases lay between the germline ends. The V gene's germline CDR1 is SGHVS and CDR2 FNYEAQ. The CDR3 sequence is CASSLVQGDKLFF. DNA of the CDR3: TGTGCCAGCAGCTTAGTACAGGGAGACAAACTGTTTTTT.

The V and J genes are TRBV20-1 and TRBJ1-1, with a tentative D call TRBD1 (5 bases). The CDR3 length is 11 residues. CDR1 is DFQATT, CDR2 SNEGSKA, per germline (reference sequence). The CDR3 protein is CTGGGNTEAFF. The CDR3 DNA reads TGCACCGGGGGGGGTAACACTGAAGCTTTCTTT.

The V and J genes are TRBV2 and TRBJ1-5; D might be TRBD1 (6 bases). Germline V gene sequence: CDR1 SNHLY, CDR2 FYNNEI. V shed 6 bases and J shed 2 bases, with 11 bases lying between them. This CDR3 has 14 amino acids. In nucleotides, the CDR3 is TGTGCCAGCAGATACAGGGTTGGCAATCAGCCCCAGCATTTT. Translated: CASRYRVGNQPQHF.

The CDR3 sequence: CASSHGDGRLSGANVLTF. For the CDR3, the DNA is TGTGCCAGCAGCCACGGGGACGGCCGCCTCTCTGGGGCCAACGTCCTGACTTTC. The chain joins TRBV28 to TRBJ2-6; D assignment may be TRBD1 or TRBD2 (5 bases each). The CDR3 sequence is 18 residues long. The germline gives CDR1 MDHEN, CDR2 SYDVKM. V was trimmed by 6 bases and J by 0 bases, leaving 18 bases between them. The full variable domain, in which reference TRBV28 and TRBJ2-6 provide the parts outside the CDR3, is DVKVTQSSRYLVKRTGEKVFLECVQDMDHENMFWYRQDPGLGLRLIYFSYDVKMKEKGDIPEGYSVSREKKERFSLILESASTNQTSMYLCASSHGDGRLSGANVLTFGAGSRLTVL.

The V gene is TRBV2, the J gene TRBJ2-7; possible D gene TRBD2, 5 bases. CDR3 length: 15 residues. The germline V and J ends were trimmed by 8 bases and 7 bases, with 24 bases remaining between them. Germline CDR1 is SNHLY and CDR2 is FYNNEI. This CDR3 is CASQVEVSVGGEQYF. The CDR3 DNA follows: TGTGCCAGCCAGGTGGAAGTTTCGGTCGGCGGGGAGCAGTACTTC.

V and J are TRBV5-1 and TRBJ2-1, with 7 bases aligning to TRBD1. The CDR3 has 14 residues. V lost 4 bases to trimming and J lost 3 bases; unmatched junction nucleotides: 4. Per germline, CDR1 SGHRS and CDR2 YFSETQ. The CDR3 DNA sequence: TGCGCCAGCAGCAGGGGACAGAACTACAATGAGCAGTTCTTC. Amino acids: CASSRGQNYNEQFF.

This rearrangement joins TRBV6-1 to TRBJ2-5; 7 bases fit TRBD1. After removal of 5 bases from V and 2 bases from J, the junction contained 5 bases not matched to a gene. CDR1 and CDR2 (germline): MNHNS, SASEGT. The CDR3 has 14 residues. CDR3 loop: CASSKPGQQETQYF. The DNA for the CDR3 is TGTGCCAGCAGTAAACCGGGACAGCAAGAGACCCAGTACTTC.

This clone showed up just once. The rearrangement joins TRBV5-6 to TRBJ2-3; no clear D gene. From germline, CDR1 is SGHDT and CDR2 YYEEEE. Trimming left V 4 bases short and J 2 bases short, with 8 bases between. The length of the CDR3 is 13 residues. The CDR3 DNA reads TGTGCCAGCAGCGGGATGCACACAGATACGCAGTATTTT. Translation: CASSGMHTDTQYF.